These 28 T cell receptor beta chains came from one sample sequenced in a study of control samples from healthy donors and cancer patients. The assay was immunoSEQ multiplex PCR, and TCRdb's table has in-frame clones only and misses some. This table holds around 250,000 clones, over 70% found once. Sequencing was done on a sample of PBMCs. The receptors shown here come from an older woman with lung cancer.

The table lists this clone with a few counts. The gene calls are TRBV6-5 and TRBJ1-1, with a possible D match to TRBD1 (5 bases). V dropped 5 bases and J dropped 3 bases, with 13 bases sitting between them. CDR3 length: 14 residues. CDR1 and CDR2 from the germline V gene are MNHEY and SVGAGI. CDR3 nucleotide sequence: TGTGCCAGCAGTCCCCTACGGGGCGACACTGAAGCTTTCTTT. Protein product: CASSPLRGDTEAFF.

The rearrangement joins TRBV4-1 to TRBJ2-4; D is uncertain. Germline CDR1 reads MGHRA; CDR2 reads YSYEKL. Trimming left V 1 base short and J 12 bases short, with 16 bases between. This CDR3 has 14 amino acids. CDR3 DNA: TGCGCCAGCAGCCAAGTCTGGGGTGGGCGGTATCAGTACTTC. This gives the protein CASSQVWGGRYQYF.

This clone was observed many times. The chain is built from TRBV24-1 and TRBJ1-1; D is possibly TRBD1 (6 bases). Trimming stripped 5 bases from V and 6 bases from J, with 15 bases between. This CDR3 contains 14 residues. The germline gives CDR1 KGHDR, CDR2 SFDVKD. CDR3 coding DNA: TGTGCCACCAGTGCTCAGAACAGGGCCGCTGAAGCTTTCTTT. Its protein is CATSAQNRAAEAFF.

The V gene is TRBV4-1, the J gene TRBJ1-6; D is undetermined. Per the germline V gene, CDR1 is MGHRA and CDR2 is YSYEKL. V lost 5 bases and J lost 8, with 13 bases in between. This CDR3 is built from 14 residues. CDR3 loop: CASSVLRSDSPLHF. CDR3 bases: TGCGCCAGCAGCGTCCTAAGATCGGATTCACCCCTCCACTTT.

V usage is TRBV5-6 and J usage is TRBJ1-1; D unclear. CDR3 size: 11 residues. Germline V gene sequence: CDR1 SGHDT, CDR2 YYEEEE. V lost 2 bases, J lost 7 bases, and 6 bases lay in between. Here the CDR3 reads CASSFLLEAFF. CDR3 sequence (DNA): TGTGCCAGCAGCTTCCTACTTGAAGCTTTCTTT.

The chain combines TRBV5-6 with TRBJ2-7; D may be TRBD2 (6 bases). Per germline, CDR1 SGHDT and CDR2 YYEEEE. The V end was cut by 4 bases, the J end by 2 bases, with 19 bases between. This CDR3 region has 16 residues. CDR3 amino acids: CASSPLEVSGAYEQYF. The CDR3 DNA reads as TGTGCCAGCAGCCCTCTTGAGGTCTCGGGGGCCTACGAGCAGTACTTC.

The chain has TRBV5-1 and TRBJ2-5; D unclear. Germline CDR1 and CDR2: SGHRS and YFSETQ. V was shortened by 1 base and J by 5 bases, with 9 bases between the two germline ends. The CDR3 consists of 13 residues. CDR3 sequence: CASSLLGEETQYF. As DNA, the CDR3 is TGCGCCAGCAGCTTGTTGGGCGAGGAGACCCAGTACTTC.

The chain is built from TRBV18 and TRBJ2-7, with D tentatively TRBD1 (5 bases). Trimming removed 5 bases from V and 3 bases from J, with 8 bases in between. The CDR3 covers 12 residues. The germline V gene has CDR1 KGHSH and CDR2 LQKENI. The CDR3 coding sequence is TGTGCCAGCTCAATAGACAGCTACGAGCAGTACTTC. Residues: CASSIDSYEQYF.

V usage is TRBV3-1 (or the pseudogene TRBV3-2) and J usage is TRBJ2-1; the match to TRBD2 covers 8 bases. The CDR3 spans 16 residues. V lost 4 bases to trimming and J lost 3 bases; unmatched junction nucleotides: 8. Germline CDR1 is LGHDT and CDR2 is YNNKEL (reference sequence). This chain's CDR3 is CASSPLGGRSYNEQFF. CDR3 DNA: TGTGCCAGCAGCCCCCTCGGCGGGAGGAGCTACAATGAGCAGTTCTTC.

This chain uses TRBV3-1 (or the pseudogene TRBV3-2) with TRBJ2-3; 11 nucleotides line up with TRBD2. The CDR3 is made up of 17 amino acids. CDR1 and CDR2 from the germline V gene are LGHDT and YNNKEL (reference sequence). The V segment lost 4 bases and the J segment 4 bases; nucleotides outside the gene matches: 10. The CDR3 spells CASSPGSGRAGSDTQYF. The CDR3 bases are TGTGCCAGCAGCCCCGGTAGCGGGAGGGCCGGGTCAGATACGCAGTATTTT.

The gene calls are TRBV12-1 and TRBJ2-4; the D call of TRBD2 is as the table states it, not checked on the DNA. TRBV12-1 is tagged as a pseudogene. This CDR3 has 19 residues. The CDR3 is CASTHPPVAERVAKNIQYF. The CDR3 region has the DNA TGTGCCAGCACCCACCCGCCGGTAGCGGAGCGGGTGGCCAAAAACATTCAGTACTTC.

Concerning this clone itself: The sample holds other DNA sequences that translate to the same CDR3. The V and J genes are TRBV5-1 and TRBJ2-5; possibly TRBD1 for D (6 bases). V gave up 4 bases and J gave up 1 base, with 11 bases separating them. The length of the CDR3 is 14 residues. Germline V lookup: CDR1 SGHRS, CDR2 YFSETQ. This CDR3 is CASSPGTPQETQYF. The CDR3 DNA is TGCGCCAGCAGCCCTGGGACACCCCAAGAGACCCAGTACTTC.

This chain connects TRBV6-9 to TRBJ2-3, with D perhaps matching TRBD1 or TRBD2 (5 bases each). Trimming removed 5 bases from V and 2 bases from J, with 23 bases in between. Looked up from germline, CDR1 is MNHGY and CDR2 is SVAAGI. The CDR3 is made up of 18 amino acids. Here the CDR3 reads CASSNSPTGTLNTDTQYF. The CDR3 DNA is TGTGCCAGCAGTAACTCCCCAACCGGGACCCTGAACACAGATACGCAGTATTTT.

The chain joins TRBV3-1 (or the pseudogene TRBV3-2) to TRBJ1-1, with 7 bases fitting TRBD1. CDR1 LGHDT and CDR2 YNNKEL come from the germline V gene (reference sequence). The CDR3 contains 16 residues. With 1 base clipped from V and 0 bases from J, the junction kept 5 bases outside the gene matches. Here the CDR3 DNA reads TGTGCCAGCAGCCAAGGGGACAGTATTATGAACACTGAAGCTTTCTTT. Its translation: CASSQGDSIMNTEAFF.

This clone was recorded only once. The V call is TRBV11-3, the J call TRBJ2-6; no firm D call. V gave up 1 base and J gave up 2 bases, with 3 bases separating them. The CDR3 runs to 14 residues. Germline V lookup: CDR1 SGHNT, CDR2 YENEEA. As DNA, the CDR3 is TGTGCCAGCAGCTTAGGGCCTGGGGCCAACGTCCTGACTTTC. This sequence encodes CASSLGPGANVLTF.

The V and J genes are TRBV5-6 and TRBJ2-7; 11 nucleotides align to TRBD1. Germline V gene lookup returns CDR1 SGHDT and CDR2 YYEEEE. This CDR3 is built from 19 residues. V shed 6 bases, J shed 1 base, and the junction held 18 bases outside the gene matches. As DNA, the CDR3 is TGTGCCAGCACCCGGGGAGAGGGACAGGGGGTTGCGGGGTCCTACGAGCAGTACTTC. Amino acids: CASTRGEGQGVAGSYEQYF.

This chain connects TRBV11-2 to TRBJ2-2, with TRBD2 as a possible D gene (6 bases). The CDR3 spans 16 residues. CDR1 and CDR2 from the germline V gene are SGHAT and FQNNGV. The V gene lost 5 bases and the J gene lost 4 bases, with 17 bases spanning the gap. CDR3: CASSAGPAIGTGELFF. CDR3 coding DNA: TGTGCCAGCAGCGCGGGACCCGCAATAGGCACCGGGGAGCTGTTTTTT.

The chain carries TRBV7-6 and TRBJ2-3; TRBD2 matches 7 bases. The V segment lost 5 bases and the J segment 4 bases; nucleotides outside the gene matches: 15. Germline lookup yields CDR1 SGHVS and CDR2 FNYEAQ. The CDR3 sequence is 17 residues long. The CDR3: CASSPYQGGSGADTQYF. DNA for the CDR3: TGTGCCAGCAGCCCTTACCAGGGAGGGTCTGGCGCAGATACGCAGTATTTT. The full variable domain, completed using reference TRBV7-6 and TRBJ2-3, is GAGVSQSPRYKVTKRGQDVALRCDPISGHVSLYWYRQALGQGPEFLTYFNYEAQQDKSGLPNDRFSAERPEGSISTLTIQRTEQRDSAMYRCASSPYQGGSGADTQYFGPGTRLTVL.

This chain joins TRBV3-1 (or the pseudogene TRBV3-2) and TRBJ1-5; tentatively, D is TRBD1 (5 bases). The CDR3 is made up of 13 amino acids. Germline V gene sequence: CDR1 LGHDT, CDR2 YNNKEL (reference sequence). Trimming took 8 bases from V and 3 from J, leaving 11 bases between them. The CDR3: CASGGDSNQPQHF. CDR3 DNA sequence: TGTGCCAGCGGCGGGGACTCCAATCAGCCCCAGCATTTT.

This clone was seen a handful of times. This chain uses TRBV5-1 with TRBJ2-3, with TRBD2 as a possible D gene (5 bases). CDR1 is SGHRS, CDR2 YFSETQ, per germline. V gave up 0 bases and J gave up 4 bases, with 15 bases separating them. The CDR3 runs to 16 residues. CDR3 loop: CASSLDGLFGADTQYF. In DNA form, the CDR3 reads TGCGCCAGCAGCTTGGACGGACTCTTTGGCGCAGATACGCAGTATTTT.

The chain uses TRBV3-1 (or the pseudogene TRBV3-2) and TRBJ1-2; D not resolved. The CDR3 is made up of 14 amino acids. Germline V gene sequence: CDR1 LGHDT, CDR2 YNNKEL (reference sequence). V was cut by 1 base and J by 6 bases, with 12 bases left in between. CDR3 residues: CASSQGSDMHGYTF. CDR3 bases: TGTGCCAGCAGCCAAGGATCTGACATGCATGGCTACACCTTC.

V gene TRBV19 combines with J gene TRBJ1-1; no clear D. The V end lost 2 bases, the J end lost 3 bases, and 13 bases lay between the germline ends. The CDR3 loop spans 15 amino acids. Germline assignment: CDR1 LNHDA and CDR2 SQIVND (reference sequence). CDR3 coding DNA: TGTGCCAGTAGTATAAGATCACTTGGGGACACTGAAGCTTTCTTT. It specifies CASSIRSLGDTEAFF.

The chain couples TRBV4-1 to TRBJ1-6; D unresolved. Trimming removed 0 bases at V and 6 bases at J, with 9 bases between. From germline, CDR1 is MGHRA and CDR2 YSYEKL. This CDR3 spans 15 amino acids. Here the CDR3 reads CASSQDQHGNSPLHF. The CDR3 coding sequence is TGCGCCAGCAGCCAAGATCAGCACGGTAATTCACCCCTCCACTTT.

The rearrangement joins TRBV5-4 to TRBJ1-1; weak D call: TRBD1 (5 bases). V was clipped by 0 bases and J by 0 bases, with 9 bases between them. This CDR3 is 15 amino acids long. Germline assignment: CDR1 SGHNT and CDR2 YYREEE (reference sequence). CDR3 amino acids: CASSLAGGMNTEAFF. The CDR3 DNA is TGTGCCAGCAGCTTGGCGGGGGGTATGAACACTGAAGCTTTCTTT.

In this sample, this clone turned up a few times. The genes are TRBV6-6 and TRBJ1-4, with TRBD1 as a possible D gene (6 bases). The CDR3 totals 15 residues. V lost 6 bases and J 7 bases, leaving 18 bases between the germline ends. The germline V gene encodes CDR1 MNHNY and CDR2 SVGAGI (reference sequence). The CDR3 bases are TGTGCCAGCAGAGCAGCGGGGGACAAGGGTGAAAAACTGTTTTTT. Translated: CASRAAGDKGEKLFF.

The J gene is TRBJ2-5, the V gene TRBV5-1; D not certain. This CDR3 has 11 amino acids. Trimming removed 2 bases from V and 7 bases from J, with 6 bases in between. Germline assignment: CDR1 SGHRS and CDR2 YFSETQ. The CDR3: CASSFEATQYF. The CDR3 nucleotides read TGCGCCAGCAGCTTTGAGGCGACCCAGTACTTC.

This rearrangement joins TRBV5-1 to TRBJ1-3; D call uncertain. CDR3 length: 16 amino acids. The V gene lost 0 bases and the J gene lost 3 bases, with 13 bases spanning the gap. The germline CDR1 and CDR2 sequences are SGHRS and YFSETQ. The CDR3 nucleotides read TGCGCCAGCAGCTTGGACGGCGGAGAGTATGGAAACACCATATATTTT. Translated, it gives CASSLDGGEYGNTIYF.

This chain links TRBV19 with TRBJ2-7; 8 bases map to TRBD2. Trimming removed 5 bases from V and 3 bases from J; junction bases left unmatched: 9. In germline, CDR1 is LNHDA, CDR2 SQIVND (reference sequence). This CDR3 spans 15 amino acids. In DNA, the CDR3 is TGTGCCAGTAGTCTCACTAGCGGCGATTACTACGAGCAGTACTTC. Translation: CASSLTSGDYYEQYF.